A selection of T cell receptor beta chains follows, all from one sample in a study of memory CD4+ T cells and cytomegalovirus serostatus. Data came from immunoSEQ multiplex PCR; TCRdb stores just in-frame clones and leaves some out. The sample shows 45,000 to 65,000 clones, around 78% of them seen only once. The sample was memory CD4+ T cells from blood. All receptors derive from an adult in good health and CMV-seronegative. Each CDR3 is given with its conserved first and last residue. The D gene is left open where the match is weak. Not all rows give a size; the values are once, few, many and, for expanded clones, a class.

clone_size: .
v_call: TRBV9
d_call: .
j_call: TRBJ2-1
cdr3_nt: TGTGCCAGCAGCCTCCTTGGAGGAACGTACAATGAGCAGTTCTTC
cdr3_aa: CASSLLGGTYNEQFF

clone_size: few
v_call: TRBV5-1
d_call: .
j_call: TRBJ2-1
cdr3_nt: TGCGCCAGCAGCTTACCCGGGACCCTGAACAATGAGCAGTTCTTC
cdr3_aa: CASSLPGTLNNEQFF

clone_size: once
v_call: TRBV5-4
d_call: .
j_call: TRBJ1-1
cdr3_nt: TGTGCCAGCAGCCCCGGTAGAGGAATTATGAACACTGAAGCTTTCTTT
cdr3_aa: CASSPGRGIMNTEAFF

clone_size: .
v_call: TRBV7-2
d_call: TRBD1
j_call: TRBJ1-1
cdr3_nt: TGTGCCAGCAGCGTGACAGGGGGTTCTCCTGAAGCTTTCTTT
cdr3_aa: CASSVTGGSPEAFF

clone_size: .
v_call: TRBV12-5
d_call: .
j_call: TRBJ1-4
cdr3_nt: TGTGCTAGTGGCAGCTTAGGGGGAAATGAAAAACTGTTTTTT
cdr3_aa: CASGSLGGNEKLFF

clone_size: .
v_call: TRBV7-2
d_call: .
j_call: TRBJ1-1
cdr3_nt: TGTGCCAGCAGCCGAACTAGATACACTGAAGCTTTCTTT
cdr3_aa: CASSRTRYTEAFF

clone_size: .
v_call: TRBV5-8
d_call: .
j_call: TRBJ1-1
cdr3_nt: TGTGCCAGCAGCTTGGGAGCTGAAGCTTTCTTT
cdr3_aa: CASSLGAEAFF

clone_size: .
v_call: TRBV7-9
d_call: TRBD1
j_call: TRBJ2-5
cdr3_nt: TGTGCCAGCAGCCCCCGGGACAGGGCGGAGACCCAGTACTTC
cdr3_aa: CASSPRDRAETQYF

clone_size: .
v_call: TRBV5-5
d_call: .
j_call: TRBJ1-2
cdr3_nt: TGTGCCAGCAGCCGACCCACAGGGTCGGTCGGTGATGGCTACACCTTC
cdr3_aa: CASSRPTGSVGDGYTF

clone_size: .
v_call: TRBV4-1
d_call: TRBD2
j_call: TRBJ2-1
cdr3_nt: TGCGCCAGCAGCCCGACGTCTGGCGGGGGGGGTGTTCCCTACAATGAGCAGTTCTTC
cdr3_aa: CASSPTSGGGGVPYNEQFF

clone_size: few
v_call: TRBV5-1
d_call: .
j_call: TRBJ2-6
cdr3_nt: TGCGCCAGCAGCTTGGATGGGTCCTCTGGGGCCAACGTCCTGACTTTC
cdr3_aa: CASSLDGSSGANVLTF

clone_size: .
v_call: TRBV7-9
d_call: .
j_call: TRBJ1-5
cdr3_nt: TGTGCCAGCAGCTTAGGCAGGGAGCATAGCAATCAGCCCCAGCATTTT
cdr3_aa: CASSLGREHSNQPQHF

clone_size: .
v_call: TRBV2
d_call: .
j_call: TRBJ1-1
cdr3_nt: TGTGCCAGCAGACAAGAGGCCATTAACACTGAAGCTTTCTTT
cdr3_aa: CASRQEAINTEAFF

clone_size: .
v_call: TRBV7-8
d_call: .
j_call: TRBJ2-5
cdr3_nt: TGTGCCAGCAGCTCGGGAACAGGTGGTGAGACCCAGTACTTC
cdr3_aa: CASSSGTGGETQYF

clone_size: .
v_call: TRBV6-4
d_call: .
j_call: TRBJ1-1
cdr3_nt: TGTGCCAGCAGACTAGGGGGGAGCTTAGGAACTGAAGCTTTCTTT
cdr3_aa: CASRLGGSLGTEAFF

clone_size: .
v_call: TRBV7-7
d_call: .
j_call: TRBJ2-3
cdr3_nt: TGTGCCAGCAGCTCCCTGGGGACAGATACGCAGTATTTT
cdr3_aa: CASSSLGTDTQYF

clone_size: few
v_call: TRBV7-6
d_call: TRBD2
j_call: TRBJ2-1
cdr3_nt: TGTGCCAGCAGCCTTACTAGCGGGGTCTCCTACAATGAGCAGTTCTTC
cdr3_aa: CASSLTSGVSYNEQFF

clone_size: .
v_call: TRBV6-5
d_call: .
j_call: TRBJ1-3
cdr3_nt: TGTGCCAGCAGTCGGGGGACTGGAAACACCATATATTTT
cdr3_aa: CASSRGTGNTIYF

clone_size: .
v_call: TRBV7-2
d_call: .
j_call: TRBJ1-1
cdr3_nt: TGTGCCAGCAGCTTAGATGGCACGGAGTCCACTGAAGCTTTCTTT
cdr3_aa: CASSLDGTESTEAFF

clone_size: .
v_call: TRBV30
d_call: TRBD1
j_call: TRBJ2-2
cdr3_nt: TGTGCCTGGAGTCGACAGGGGACCGGGGAGCTGTTTTTT
cdr3_aa: CAWSRQGTGELFF

clone_size: .
v_call: TRBV18
d_call: TRBD1
j_call: TRBJ1-4
cdr3_nt: TGTGCCAGCTCACCGTACAGGGGGAATGAAAAACTGTTTTTT
cdr3_aa: CASSPYRGNEKLFF

clone_size: .
v_call: TRBV6-4
d_call: .
j_call: TRBJ2-1
cdr3_nt: TGTGCCAGCAGTGAAACGGGGAGCTCCTACAATGAGCAGTTCTTC
cdr3_aa: CASSETGSSYNEQFF

clone_size: few
v_call: TRBV2
d_call: .
j_call: TRBJ1-6
cdr3_nt: TGTGCCAGCGGGACTGGTAATTCACCCCTCCACTTT
cdr3_aa: CASGTGNSPLHF

clone_size: .
v_call: TRBV7-3
d_call: .
j_call: TRBJ1-2
cdr3_nt: TGTGCCAGCAGCTTACCAGGCGGCTATGGCTACACCTTC
cdr3_aa: CASSLPGGYGYTF

clone_size: once
v_call: TRBV18
d_call: TRBD1
j_call: TRBJ2-5
cdr3_nt: TGTGCCAGCTCACCACCAGGGGGCCGGGGAGAGACCCAGTACTTC
cdr3_aa: CASSPPGGRGETQYF

clone_size: .
v_call: TRBV18
d_call: .
j_call: TRBJ1-4
cdr3_nt: TGTGCCAGCTCCCCAACAGGGAGTGAAAAACTGTTTTTT
cdr3_aa: CASSPTGSEKLFF

clone_size: few
v_call: TRBV6-1
d_call: .
j_call: TRBJ1-1
cdr3_nt: TGTGCCAGCAGCCCCAGGAATGAAGCTTTCTTT
cdr3_aa: CASSPRNEAFF

clone_size: .
v_call: TRBV5-6
d_call: TRBD1
j_call: TRBJ1-4
cdr3_nt: TGTGCCAGCAGCTTGGGGACAGGGTATGAAAAACTGTTTTTT
cdr3_aa: CASSLGTGYEKLFF

clone_size: few
v_call: TRBV5-6
d_call: TRBD1
j_call: TRBJ2-5
cdr3_nt: TGTGCCAGCAGCCCGGCAACAGGGGGCAGGACGGAGACCCAGTACTTC
cdr3_aa: CASSPATGGRTETQYF

clone_size: .
v_call: TRBV5-1
d_call: TRBD1
j_call: TRBJ2-5
cdr3_nt: TGCGCCAGCAGCTTGGCGAGCCAAACAGGGGAAGAGACCCAGTACTTC
cdr3_aa: CASSLASQTGEETQYF

clone_size: .
v_call: TRBV28
d_call: .
j_call: TRBJ1-2
cdr3_nt: TGTGCCAGCAGTAGACGACCCGACGGCTACACCTTT
cdr3_aa: CASSRRPDGYTF

clone_size: .
v_call: TRBV5-4
d_call: .
j_call: TRBJ1-1
cdr3_nt: TGTGCCAGCAGCCCCCCCGGTAGGGGCACTGAAGCTTTCTTT
cdr3_aa: CASSPPGRGTEAFF